Shown below are 17 T cell receptor beta chains from a single sample sequenced in a study of post-analysis software for immune sequencing data. Points from the study as a whole: Patients used several TRBV segments, including TRBV5-6, TRBV5-1 and TRBV20-1, more often than controls.

These receptors have no identified antigens. TCR beta libraries were prepared from cDNA with unique molecular identifiers. TCRdb independently ran MiXCR on the PCR reads; one entry per CDR3 protein. The repertoire consists of about 500,000 distinct CDR3 sequences, with roughly 45% occurring once and the leading ten covering around an eighth. Sequenced sample: blood. Receptor source: a girl aged 5-17 years with multiple sclerosis.

The J gene is TRBJ1-2, the V gene TRBV29-1, with TRBD1 matching over 7 bases. Germline CDR1 SQVTM, CDR2 ANQGSEA. The CDR3 has 13 amino acids. Trimming took 4 bases from V and 2 from J; bases not matched to a gene: 4. The CDR3 bases are TGCAGCGTTGCCCGGGACAGCAACTATGGCTACACCTTC. Translation gives CSVARDSNYGYTF.

The V gene is TRBV9, the J gene TRBJ1-2; 7 nucleotides match TRBD1. The CDR3 is made up of 17 amino acids. Germline V gene data show CDR1 as SGDLS and CDR2 as YYNGEE. Losses at the gene ends were 0 bases for V and 0 bases for J; bases not matched to a gene: 8. The CDR3 sequence: CASSVEGGSRPNYGYTF. The DNA for the CDR3 is TGTGCCAGCAGCGTAGAAGGGGGCAGCCGCCCTAACTATGGCTACACCTTC.

The J gene is TRBJ2-1, the V gene TRBV7-3; 7 bases map to TRBD1. The CDR3 totals 15 residues. Trimming cost V 5 bases and J 6 bases; bases outside gene matches: 10. Germline V lookup: CDR1 SGHTA, CDR2 FQGTGA. CDR3 loop: CASSRPDRAANEQFF. CDR3 DNA sequence: TGTGCCAGCAGCCGCCCTGACAGGGCGGCCAATGAGCAGTTCTTC.

This clonotype was found a few times. The junction does not match germline at one end; this may be a read error. The chain is built from TRBV6-2 or TRBV6-3 and TRBJ2-7; D remains ambiguous. The CDR3 totals 14 residues. CDR1 is MNHEY and CDR2 is SVGEGT in the germline V gene. DNA for the CDR3: TGTGCCAGCAGTTACAGGGTCAGCTCCTCCGAGCAGTACTTC. Amino acids: CASSYRVSSSEQYF.

This clonotype was seen a few times. The gene calls are TRBV3-1 and TRBJ2-1; a possible D gene is TRBD2 (6 bases). V lost 0 bases, J lost 7 bases, and 16 bases lay in between. There are 16 residues in the CDR3. Per the germline V gene, CDR1 is LGHDT and CDR2 is YNNKEL (reference sequence). This chain's CDR3 is CASSQDRWGAGNEQFF. The CDR3 nucleotides are TGTGCCAGCAGCCAAGATCGCTGGGGCGCGGGGAATGAGCAGTTCTTC.

V gene TRBV5-5 combines with J gene TRBJ2-5; 8 bases match TRBD2. The CDR3 contains 15 residues. V shed 0 bases and J 11 bases; nucleotides not matched to a gene: 12. Germline values: CDR1 SGHKS, CDR2 YYEKEE (reference sequence). The CDR3 region is CASSLAGLGVREQYF. The CDR3 bases are TGTGCCAGCAGCTTGGCGGGACTAGGAGTTCGGGAGCAGTACTTC.

The CDR3 sequence: CASSQGAGVGEQYF. The CDR3 nucleotides read TGTGCCAGCAGCCAAGGGGCGGGAGTAGGGGAGCAGTACTTC. The chain is built from TRBV5-6 and TRBJ2-7; TRBD2 agrees at 7 bases. Unmatched junction bases numbered 11, after V lost 4 bases and J lost 7 bases. The CDR3 has 14 residues. Germline loops: CDR1 SGHDT, CDR2 YYEEEE.

The rearrangement uses TRBV28 and TRBJ1-2; 7 nucleotides align to TRBD1. The J segment lost 4 bases and the V segment lost 4 bases, leaving 6 bases of the junction unmatched. Germline V gene data show CDR1 as MDHEN and CDR2 as SYDVKM. This CDR3 comprises 14 residues. The CDR3 DNA reads TGTGCCAGCAGTTCATACAGGGGTAGCTATGGCTACACCTTC. Translation gives CASSSYRGSYGYTF.

This chain links TRBV7-9 with TRBJ1-2; D not certain. V lost 5 bases and J lost 3, with 19 bases in between. CDR3 size: 16 residues. Germline CDR1 is SEHNR and CDR2 is FQNEAQ (reference sequence). The CDR3: CASSGGPGPTHYGYTF. CDR3 DNA: TGTGCCAGCAGCGGAGGGCCAGGACCGACCCACTATGGCTACACCTTC.

This clonotype has a count of ten or more. The CDR3 DNA sequence: TGTGCCACCAGCAAGCTCGGGCGGGGCTCTGGGGCCAACGTCCTGACTTTC. This codes for CATSKLGRGSGANVLTF. V is TRBV15 and J is TRBJ2-6; weak D call: TRBD2 (6 bases). V dropped 4 bases and J dropped 0 bases, with 13 bases sitting between them. This CDR3 has 17 amino acids. Germline V lookup: CDR1 LNHNV, CDR2 YYDKDF (reference sequence).

The genes are TRBV6-2 or TRBV6-3 and TRBJ2-1; D ambiguous. In germline, CDR1 is MNHEY, CDR2 SVGEGT. This CDR3 comprises 15 residues. With 1 base removed from V and 3 bases from J, the gap between germline ends came to 10 bases. The CDR3 here is CASSYWNTNYNEQFF. For the CDR3, the DNA is TGTGCCAGCAGTTACTGGAACACTAACTACAATGAGCAGTTCTTC.

The V gene is TRBV4-1, the J gene TRBJ1-2, with D possibly TRBD1 on 5 matching bases. Germline CDR1 is MGHRA and CDR2 is YSYEKL. V dropped 0 bases and J dropped 10 bases, with 15 bases sitting between them. This CDR3 spans 14 amino acids. Here the CDR3 reads CASSQDSGRIVYTF. CDR3 in DNA: TGCGCCAGCAGCCAAGATTCAGGGCGTATCGTCTACACCTTC.

The J gene is TRBJ2-1, the V gene TRBV9, with 11 bases identical to TRBD2. J gave up 8 bases and V 4 bases, and 8 bases lay outside the gene matches. This CDR3 is built from 15 residues. Germline loops: CDR1 SGDLS, CDR2 YYNGEE. The CDR3 DNA reads as TGTGCCAGCAGCCACATAGCGGGAGGGCCCCATGAGCAGTTCTTC. Protein sequence: CASSHIAGGPHEQFF.

The rearrangement uses TRBV12-3 or TRBV12-4 and TRBJ1-2, with D possibly matching TRBD1 (6 bases). The CDR3 contains 14 residues. Trimming pared 5 bases from V and 10 bases from J, leaving 20 bases between. In nucleotides, the CDR3 is TGTGCCAGCAGTGCGAGGGGGGGAACAGACGCCTACACCTTC. Amino acids: CASSARGGTDAYTF.

CDR3 loop: CASSKSTGVNTEAFF. Written as DNA, the CDR3 is TGTGCCAGCAGTAAATCGACAGGGGTGAACACTGAAGCTTTCTTT. This chain uses TRBV28 with TRBJ1-1, with 8 bases identical to TRBD1. Per the germline V gene, CDR1 is MDHEN and CDR2 is SYDVKM. V trimming: 5 bases; J trimming: 0 bases; junction bases outside the gene matches: 5. The length of the CDR3 is 15 residues. Using reference TRBV28 and TRBJ1-1 for the parts outside the CDR3, the full variable domain is DVKVTQSSRYLVKRTGEKVFLECVQDMDHENMFWYRQDPGLGLRLIYFSYDVKMKEKGDIPEGYSVSREKKERFSLILESASTNQTSMYLCASSKSTGVNTEAFFGQGTRLTVV.

The rearrangement uses TRBV9 and TRBJ2-4; D possibly corresponds to TRBD2 (6 bases). The J call may be incorrect, as the DNA end agrees better with TRBJ2-7. CDR1 SGDLS and CDR2 YYNGEE come from the germline V gene. This CDR3 spans 17 amino acids. This CDR3 reads CASSAGEQPGSSYEQYF. CDR3 in DNA: TGTGCCAGCAGCGCGGGGGAGCAGCCTGGAAGCTCCTACGAGCAGTACTTC.

This clonotype came up a few times. The chain joins TRBV9 to TRBJ2-1; D not resolved. CDR1 SGDLS and CDR2 YYNGEE come from the germline V gene. The CDR3 runs 14 residues. V shed 3 bases and J shed 10 bases, with 17 bases lying between them. CDR3 nucleotide sequence: TGTGCCAGCAGCGCCTACAGTGACCCCTACGAGCAGTTCTTC. The encoded protein is CASSAYSDPYEQFF.